This T cell receptor (beta chain) comes out of a study of regulatory T cells in long-lasting Graves disease. The study, taken as a whole, reports: Persistent patients shared more public clonotypes (around 2,500) than new patients (roughly 970).

This CDR3 comprises 15 residues. Germline V CDR1 and CDR2: DFQATT, SNEGSKA (reference sequence). V was trimmed by 0 bases and J by 2 bases, leaving 11 bases between them. Time point: persistent/refractory GD, antithyroid drugs over 5 years with positive TRAb. PBMC RNA was the source of the TCR library. As regards this clonotype: The antigen is unknown.

Arm-PCR with iRepertoire HTBI primers amplified the CDR3 regions for these TCR beta libraries. One entry per CDR3 protein, called by TCRdb with MiXCR from the multiplex PCR reads. Here the sample spans around 400,000 distinct CDR3 sequences, around 20% being singletons. This material consisted of peripheral blood mononuclear cells (PBMCs), taken when the disease was refractory, from a patient treated with antithyroid drugs. This rearrangement joins TRBV20-1 to TRBJ1-5; tentatively, D is TRBD1 (5 bases). The sequence derives from a female donor with Graves disease. CDR3 coding DNA: TGCAGTGCTAGAGATCAGGGTGCTGGCAATCAGCCCCAGCATTTT. Its translation is CSARDQGAGNQPQHF.